In this sample, the clone carrying this T cell receptor (beta chain) turned up many times. Its target is not known. A junction boundary mismatches the germline segment, possibly from a read error. The sample belongs to a study of blood T cells in healthy people across ages. Study-level points and caveats: Age showed a roughly linear inverse relationship with TCR beta diversity per million T cells.

Germline CDR1 SSHAT, CDR2 FNYEAQ (reference sequence). This CDR3 comprises 14 residues. Ranging in age from about 6 to 95, the donors were healthy Caucasian individuals from Russia. With a J-beta primer mix and a sample-barcoded 5' primer, a second PCR ran roughly 6 to 11 cycles. MiXCR, applied by TCRdb to the 5' RACE reads, yields one record per CDR3 protein. The sample has 750,000 to 1,000,000 distinct CDR3 sequences, around 29% seen once. This sample was shared with a second study, whose subject was T cells of mothers and their children. In that study: Three healthy Caucasian mothers and their six children donated.

What was sequenced was blood. This chain links TRBV7-7 with TRBJ2-5, with TRBD2 matching over 8 bases. The TCR sequence derives from a middle-aged woman in good health. CDR3 amino acids: CASTENGGGETQYF. CDR3 DNA sequence: TGTGCTAGCACCGAAAACGGGGGGGGAGAGACCCAGTACTTC.